This T cell receptor beta chain was documented in a study of OX40 agonist ivuxolimab in advanced cancers. This table comes from immunoSEQ multiplex PCR, and its TCRdb copy is limited to in-frame clones, with some not included. The top ten clones hold more than 15% of a sample with over 50,000 clones, around 89% of them seen once. The CDR3 length is 14 residues. Germline-derived CDR1 and CDR2 are SGDLS and YYNGEE. Trimming left V 2 bases short and J 0 bases short, with 6 bases between. This chain uses TRBV9 with TRBJ1-3; D not resolved. The sequences come from CD4+ or CD8+ T cells sorted from blood, collected in a trial of the OX40 agonist ivuxolimab. The receptor's source is an adult with an advanced solid tumor such as melanoma, head and neck, liver or kidney cancer. CDR3 bases: TGTGCCAGCAGCGTCCAGAACTCTGGAAACACCATATATTTT. As protein: CASSVQNSGNTIYF.